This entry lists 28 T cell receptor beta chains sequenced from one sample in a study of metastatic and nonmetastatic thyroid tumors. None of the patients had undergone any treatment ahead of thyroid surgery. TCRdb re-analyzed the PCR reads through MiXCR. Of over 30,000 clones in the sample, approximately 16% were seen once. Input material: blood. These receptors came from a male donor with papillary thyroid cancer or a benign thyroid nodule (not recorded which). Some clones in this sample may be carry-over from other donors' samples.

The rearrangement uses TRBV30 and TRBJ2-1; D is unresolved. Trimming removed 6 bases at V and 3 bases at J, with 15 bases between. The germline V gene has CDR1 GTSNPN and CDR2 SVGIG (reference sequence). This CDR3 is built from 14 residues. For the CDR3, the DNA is TGTGCCTGTCAACTGGCTTCCTACTACAATGAGCAGTTCTTC. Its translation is CACQLASYYNEQFF. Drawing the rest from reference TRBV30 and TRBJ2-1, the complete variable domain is SQTIHQWPATLVQPVGSPLSLECTVEGTSNPNLYWYRQAAGRGLQLLFYSVGIGQISSEVPQNLSASRPQDRQFILSSKKLLLSDSGFYLCACQLASYYNEQFFGPGTRLTVL.

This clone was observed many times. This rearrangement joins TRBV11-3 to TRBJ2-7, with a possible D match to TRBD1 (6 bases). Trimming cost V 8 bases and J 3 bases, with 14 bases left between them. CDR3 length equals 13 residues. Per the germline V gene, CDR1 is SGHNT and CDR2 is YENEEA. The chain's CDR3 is CASSGQGSYEQYF. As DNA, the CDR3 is TGTGCCAGCTCGGGGCAGGGGAGCTACGAGCAGTACTTC.

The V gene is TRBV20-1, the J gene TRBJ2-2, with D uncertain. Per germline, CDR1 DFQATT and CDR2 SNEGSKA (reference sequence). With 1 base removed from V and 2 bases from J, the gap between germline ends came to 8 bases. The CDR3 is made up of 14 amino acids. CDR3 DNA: TGCAGTGCTAGAGGTGTGAGTAACACCGGGGAGCTGTTTTTT. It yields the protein CSARGVSNTGELFF.

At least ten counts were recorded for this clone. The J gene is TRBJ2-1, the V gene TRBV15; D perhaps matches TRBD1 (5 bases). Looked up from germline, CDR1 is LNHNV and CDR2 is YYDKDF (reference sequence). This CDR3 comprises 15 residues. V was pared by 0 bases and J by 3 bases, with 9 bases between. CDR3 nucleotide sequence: TGTGCCACCAGCAGAGATGGGGCAGGCTACAATGAGCAGTTCTTC. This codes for CATSRDGAGYNEQFF.

CDR3 in DNA: TGTGCCAGCAGCTCCCCGGTTGGCGGGTCCGGCTCACCCCTCCACTTT. Protein sequence: CASSSPVGGSGSPLHF. This rearrangement joins TRBV11-2 to TRBJ1-6, with D unresolved. The CDR3 extends over 16 amino acids. The V gene's germline CDR1 is SGHAT and CDR2 FQNNGV. Trimming took off 4 bases at V and 10 bases at J, with 20 bases between the two ends.

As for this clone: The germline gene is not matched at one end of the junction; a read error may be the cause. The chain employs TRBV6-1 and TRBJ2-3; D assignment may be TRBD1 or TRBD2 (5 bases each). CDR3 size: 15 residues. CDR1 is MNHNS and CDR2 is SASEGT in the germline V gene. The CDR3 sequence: CAISEAETDTDTQYF. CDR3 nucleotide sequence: TGTGCCATCAGTGAAGCGGAGACAGACACAGATACGCAGTATTTT.

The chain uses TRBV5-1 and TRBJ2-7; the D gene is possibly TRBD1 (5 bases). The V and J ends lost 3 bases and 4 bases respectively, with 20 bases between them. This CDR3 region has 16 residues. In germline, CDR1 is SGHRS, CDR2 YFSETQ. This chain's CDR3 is CASSSDMAQKTYEQYF. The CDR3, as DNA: TGCGCCAGCAGCTCGGACATGGCTCAGAAAACTTACGAGCAGTACTTC.

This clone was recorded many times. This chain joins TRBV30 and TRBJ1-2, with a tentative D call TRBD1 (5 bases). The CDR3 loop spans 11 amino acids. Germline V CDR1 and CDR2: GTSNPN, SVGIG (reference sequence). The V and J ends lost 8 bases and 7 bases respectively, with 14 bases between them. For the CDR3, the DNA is TGTGCCGATTGGGGGACCGCTGGCTACACCTTC. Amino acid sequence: CADWGTAGYTF.

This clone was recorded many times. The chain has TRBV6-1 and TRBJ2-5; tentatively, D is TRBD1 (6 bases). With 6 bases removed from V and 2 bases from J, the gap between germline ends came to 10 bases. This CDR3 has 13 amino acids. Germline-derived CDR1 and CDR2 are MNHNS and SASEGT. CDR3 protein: CASSQTGQETQYF. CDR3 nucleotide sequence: TGTGCCAGCAGCCAGACAGGACAAGAGACCCAGTACTTC.

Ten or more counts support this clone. The CDR3 region has the DNA TGTGCCAGCACCCTCGGGCACAATCAGCCCCAGCATTTT. It yields the protein CASTLGHNQPQHF. The rearrangement joins TRBV12-3 or TRBV12-4 to TRBJ1-5; the D is unclear. V shed 7 bases and J shed 3 bases, with 10 bases lying between them. The CDR3 length is 13 residues.

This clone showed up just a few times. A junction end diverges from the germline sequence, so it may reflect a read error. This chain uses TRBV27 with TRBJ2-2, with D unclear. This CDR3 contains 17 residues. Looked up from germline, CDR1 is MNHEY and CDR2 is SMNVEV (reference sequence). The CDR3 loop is CASSLIGPTSNTWELFF. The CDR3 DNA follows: TGTGCCAGCAGTTTAATCGGGCCGACCTCGAACACCTGGGAGCTGTTTTTT.

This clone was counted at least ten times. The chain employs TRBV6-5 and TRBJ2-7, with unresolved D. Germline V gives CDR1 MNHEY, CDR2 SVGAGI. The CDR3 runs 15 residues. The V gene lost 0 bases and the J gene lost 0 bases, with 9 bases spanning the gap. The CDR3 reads CASSYSMAPSYEQYF. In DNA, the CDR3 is TGTGCCAGCAGTTACTCGATGGCCCCCTCCTACGAGCAGTACTTC.

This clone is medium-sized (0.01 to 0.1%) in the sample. Written as DNA, the CDR3 is TGTGCCAGCAGTCCGTCTCCTAGCGGAGGGCACTACAATGAGCAGTTCTTC. Protein product: CASSPSPSGGHYNEQFF. The J gene is TRBJ2-1, the V gene TRBV6-2 or TRBV6-3; 7 positions match TRBD2. Germline CDR1 reads MNHEY; CDR2 reads SVGEGT. The J segment lost 3 bases and the V segment lost 5 bases, leaving 13 bases of the junction unmatched. The CDR3 runs to 17 residues.

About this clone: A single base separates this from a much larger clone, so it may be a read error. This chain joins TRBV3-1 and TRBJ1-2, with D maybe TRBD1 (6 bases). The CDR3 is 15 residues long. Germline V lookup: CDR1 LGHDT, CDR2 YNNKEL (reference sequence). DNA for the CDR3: TGTGCCAGCGGCCAAGATCTCGGGACATCCTACGGCTACACCTTC. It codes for CASGQDLGTSYGYTF.

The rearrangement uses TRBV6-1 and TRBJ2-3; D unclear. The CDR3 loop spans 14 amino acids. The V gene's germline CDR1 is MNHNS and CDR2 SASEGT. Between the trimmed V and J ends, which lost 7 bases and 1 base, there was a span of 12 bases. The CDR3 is CASTPGSGTDTQYF. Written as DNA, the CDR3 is TGTGCCAGCACCCCTGGGTCGGGCACAGATACGCAGTATTTT.

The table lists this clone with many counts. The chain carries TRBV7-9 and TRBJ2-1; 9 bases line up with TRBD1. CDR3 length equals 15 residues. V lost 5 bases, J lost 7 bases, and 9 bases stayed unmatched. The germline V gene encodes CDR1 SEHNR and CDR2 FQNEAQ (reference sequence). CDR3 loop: CASSPGGQGVNEQFF. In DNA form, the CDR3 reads TGTGCCAGCAGCCCAGGGGGACAGGGTGTTAATGAGCAGTTCTTC.

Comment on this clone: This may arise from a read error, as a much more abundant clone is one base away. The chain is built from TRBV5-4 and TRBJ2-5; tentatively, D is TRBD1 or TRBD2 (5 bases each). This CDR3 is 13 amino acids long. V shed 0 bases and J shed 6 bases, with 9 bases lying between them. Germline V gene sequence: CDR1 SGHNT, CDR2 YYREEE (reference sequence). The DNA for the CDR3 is TGTGCCAGCAGCTTGGCGTCGGGGCAGACCCAGTACTTC. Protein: CASSLASGQTQYF.

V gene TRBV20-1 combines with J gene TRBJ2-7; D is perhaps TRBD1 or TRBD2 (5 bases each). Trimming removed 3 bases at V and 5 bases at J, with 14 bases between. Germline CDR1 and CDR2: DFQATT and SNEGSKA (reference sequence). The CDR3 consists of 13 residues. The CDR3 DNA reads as TGCAGTGCTAGGGGGGTGGGTGGAAACGAGCAGTACTTC. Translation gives CSARGVGGNEQYF.

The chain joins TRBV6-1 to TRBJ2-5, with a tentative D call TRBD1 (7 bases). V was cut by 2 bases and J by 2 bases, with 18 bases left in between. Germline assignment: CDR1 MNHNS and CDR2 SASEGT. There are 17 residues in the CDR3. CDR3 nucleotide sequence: TGTGCCAGCAGTGAAAGCCAGGGGGGCCTAGAGCAAGAGACCCAGTACTTC. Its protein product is CASSESQGGLEQETQYF.

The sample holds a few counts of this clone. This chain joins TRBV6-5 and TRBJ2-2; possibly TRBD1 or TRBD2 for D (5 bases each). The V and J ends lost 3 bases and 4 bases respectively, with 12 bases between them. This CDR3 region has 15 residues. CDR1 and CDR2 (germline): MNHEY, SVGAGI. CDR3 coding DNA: TGTGCCAGCAGTTATCAGTGGGACCGCACCGGGGAGCTGTTTTTT. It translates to CASSYQWDRTGELFF.

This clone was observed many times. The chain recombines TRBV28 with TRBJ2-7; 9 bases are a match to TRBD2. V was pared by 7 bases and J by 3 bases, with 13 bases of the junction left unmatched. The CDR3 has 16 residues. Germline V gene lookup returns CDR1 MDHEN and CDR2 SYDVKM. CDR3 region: CASNSGALAGFYEQYF. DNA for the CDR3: TGTGCCAGCAACTCAGGGGCGCTAGCGGGATTCTACGAGCAGTACTTC.

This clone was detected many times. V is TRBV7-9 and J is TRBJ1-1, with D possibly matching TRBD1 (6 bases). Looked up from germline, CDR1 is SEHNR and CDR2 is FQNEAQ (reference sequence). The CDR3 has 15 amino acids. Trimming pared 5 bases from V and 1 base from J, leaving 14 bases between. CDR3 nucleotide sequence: TGTGCCAGCAGCCCCGAGACAGGATGGAACACTGAAGCTTTCTTT. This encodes CASSPETGWNTEAFF.

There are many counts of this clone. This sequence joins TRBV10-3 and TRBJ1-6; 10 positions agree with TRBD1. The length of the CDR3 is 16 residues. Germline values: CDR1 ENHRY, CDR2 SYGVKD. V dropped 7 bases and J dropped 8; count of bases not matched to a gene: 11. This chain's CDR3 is CAIKDRGSGPDSPLHF. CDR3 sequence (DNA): TGTGCCATCAAGGACAGGGGGAGCGGACCCGATTCACCCCTCCACTTT.

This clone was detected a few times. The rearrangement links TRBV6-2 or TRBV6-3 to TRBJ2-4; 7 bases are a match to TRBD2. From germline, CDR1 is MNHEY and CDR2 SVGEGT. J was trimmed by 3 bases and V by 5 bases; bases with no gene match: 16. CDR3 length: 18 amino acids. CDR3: CASSPQLAPELDKNIQYF. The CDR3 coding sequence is TGTGCCAGCAGTCCACAACTAGCGCCTGAGTTGGACAAAAACATTCAGTACTTC.

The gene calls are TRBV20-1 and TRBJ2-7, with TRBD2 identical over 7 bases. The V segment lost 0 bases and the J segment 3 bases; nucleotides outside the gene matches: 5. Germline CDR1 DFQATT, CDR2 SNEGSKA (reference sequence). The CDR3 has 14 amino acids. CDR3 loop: CSARDLASGYEQYF. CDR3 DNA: TGCAGTGCTAGAGATCTGGCTAGCGGCTACGAGCAGTACTTC.

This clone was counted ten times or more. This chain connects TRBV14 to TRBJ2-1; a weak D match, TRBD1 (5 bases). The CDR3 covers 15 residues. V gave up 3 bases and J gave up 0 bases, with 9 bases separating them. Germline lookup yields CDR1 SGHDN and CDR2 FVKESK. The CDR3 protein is CASSQPTVSYNEQFF. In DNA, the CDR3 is TGTGCCAGCAGCCAGCCGACAGTCTCCTACAATGAGCAGTTCTTC.

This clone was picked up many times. The chain's CDR3 is CASSPGGMNTEAFF. The CDR3, as DNA: TGTGCCAGCAGCCCCGGTGGCATGAACACTGAAGCTTTCTTT. The chain couples TRBV4-2 to TRBJ1-1; D is unresolved. The CDR3 is made up of 14 amino acids. Germline V gene sequence: CDR1 LGHNA, CDR2 YNFKEQ. Trimming shortened V by 4 bases and J by 0 bases, and 9 bases separated the two germline ends.

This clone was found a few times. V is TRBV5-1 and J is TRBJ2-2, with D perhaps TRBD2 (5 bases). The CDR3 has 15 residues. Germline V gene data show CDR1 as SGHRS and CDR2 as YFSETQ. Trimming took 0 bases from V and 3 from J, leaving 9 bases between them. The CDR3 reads CASSLGSGDTGELFF. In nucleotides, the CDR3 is TGCGCCAGCAGCTTGGGCAGCGGAGACACCGGGGAGCTGTTTTTT.